This is a list of T cell receptor beta chains from one sample in a study of T cell responses to AZD1222 COVID-19 vaccine. Data came from immunoSEQ multiplex PCR; TCRdb stores just in-frame clones and leaves some out. The sample carries around 100,000 clones, roughly 80% recorded once. Sequencing was performed on peripheral blood, taken on day 0 of AZD1222 vaccination. The receptors originated from an adult in good health. Both conserved end residues are part of each CDR3. The D gene is left open where the match is weak. A clone size is listed for some rows: how often the clone was seen (once, few, many), or a class if it is expanded.

12 TRBJ2-2 TRBV28 - - CASRLLGGELFF TGTGCCAGCAGACTTCTAGGGGGGGAGCTGTTTTTT
16 TRBJ1-2 TRBV4-3 - - CASSQDGAVYRYGYTF TGCGCCAGCAGCCAAGATGGGGCAGTATACCGCTATGGCTACACCTTC
14 TRBJ1-5 TRBV28 - - CASMKWDSNQPQHF TGTGCCAGCATGAAATGGGATAGCAATCAGCCCCAGCATTTT
15 TRBJ1-6 TRBV4-3 - - CASSQEGGKSSPLHF TGCGCCAGCAGCCAAGAGGGAGGGAAGAGTTCACCCCTCCACTTT
17 TRBJ2-7 TRBV5-1 - - CASSLVAAGAVPFEQYF TGCGCCAGCAGCTTGGTGGCGGCGGGCGCCGTGCCTTTCGAGCAGTACTTC
13 TRBJ2-1 TRBV24-1 once - CATSDLLGEEQFF TGTGCCACCAGTGATCTCCTCGGGGAGGAGCAGTTCTTC
15 TRBJ1-5 TRBV7-2 - - CASSPNPGINQPQHF TGTGCCAGCAGCCCCAACCCCGGGATCAATCAGCCCCAGCATTTT
14 TRBJ1-2 TRBV9 - TRBD1 CASSTGQGVGGYTF TGTGCCAGCAGCACTGGACAGGGCGTGGGTGGCTACACCTTC
13 TRBJ1-4 TRBV14 - - CASSIRAAEKLFF TGTGCCAGCAGCATCCGGGCCGCTGAAAAACTGTTTTTT
14 TRBJ2-5 TRBV5-1 - TRBD1 CASSSPDREETQYF TGCGCCAGCAGCTCCCCGGACAGGGAAGAGACCCAGTACTTC
14 TRBJ1-1 TRBV10-3 few - CAISRRGDLAEAFF TGTGCCATCAGTCGAAGGGGTGACCTGGCTGAAGCTTTCTTT
16 TRBJ2-7 TRBV23-1 - - CASSQLCPFRHYEQYF TGCGCCAGCAGTCAATTGTGCCCCTTCCGCCACTACGAGCAGTACTTC
15 TRBJ1-1 TRBV11-2 - - CASSLVAGRISEAFF TGTGCCAGCAGCTTAGTTGCGGGTCGGATCTCTGAAGCTTTCTTT
12 TRBJ1-2 TRBV28 - - CASSLVGYGYTF TGTGCCAGCAGTTTAGTCGGCTATGGCTACACCTTC
14 TRBJ2-3 TRBV11-1 - - CASSLGVSTDTQYF TGTGCCAGCAGCTTAGGGGTTAGCACAGATACGCAGTATTTT
16 TRBJ1-3 TRBV28 - TRBD1 CASSLWTGLSGNTIYF TGTGCCAGCAGTTTATGGACAGGGTTGTCTGGAAACACCATATATTTT
16 TRBJ2-1 TRBV19 - - CASQPFGTGLDNEQFF TGTGCCAGCCAGCCGTTCGGGACTGGCCTCGACAATGAGCAGTTCTTC
15 TRBJ1-2 TRBV28 - - CASRIPGRPTYGYTF TGTGCCAGCAGGATTCCGGGACGGCCTACCTATGGCTACACCTTC
13 TRBJ2-7 TRBV12-5 - - CASGFWGTYEQYF TGTGCTAGTGGTTTTTGGGGGACCTACGAGCAGTACTTC
15 TRBJ2-3 TRBV18 - - CASSPQPPGTDTQYF TGTGCCAGCTCACCGCAACCCCCAGGGACAGATACGCAGTATTTT
13 TRBJ1-2 TRBV6-5 - - CASSYGADYGYTF TGTGCCAGCAGTTACGGGGCAGACTATGGCTACACCTTC
15 TRBJ2-1 TRBV7-3 - - CASSITRGSYNEQFF TGTGCCAGCAGCATTACTAGGGGGTCCTACAATGAGCAGTTCTTC
14 TRBJ2-7 TRBV3-1/TRBV3-2 - - CASSGVGAFYEQYF TGTGCCAGCAGCGGAGTAGGGGCCTTCTACGAGCAGTACTTC
14 TRBJ2-7 TRBV9 few TRBD2 CASSPSGGAYEQYF TGTGCCAGCAGCCCTAGCGGGGGGGCCTACGAGCAGTACTTC
15 TRBJ2-1 TRBV11-3 - - CASSLGVGQYNEQFF TGTGCCAGCAGCTTAGGGGTTGGGCAATACAATGAGCAGTTCTTC
12 TRBJ1-6 TRBV18 - - CASSPGQPGLHF TGTGCCAGCTCACCAGGGCAGCCCGGCCTCCACTTT
14 TRBJ1-2 TRBV7-2 once - CASSFNPGAGGYTF TGTGCCAGCAGCTTTAACCCAGGGGCCGGGGGCTACACCTTC
17 TRBJ2-1 TRBV25-1 - TRBD2 CASSPAAGASGSDEQFF TGTGCCAGCAGCCCAGCAGCCGGGGCTAGCGGGAGTGATGAGCAGTTCTTC
13 TRBJ1-1 TRBV6-1 - - CASSEDVGAEAFF TGTGCCAGCAGTGAAGATGTAGGCGCTGAAGCTTTCTTT
16 TRBJ2-1 TRBV7-2 - TRBD2 CASSLGFRGGQDEQFF TGTGCCAGCAGCTTAGGGTTTCGGGGGGGCCAAGATGAGCAGTTCTTC
13 TRBJ2-7 TRBV5-6 few TRBD1 CASSPTGIHEQYF TGTGCCAGCAGCCCGACAGGGATCCACGAGCAGTACTTC
14 TRBJ1-6 TRBV5-1 - - CASRGGTDNSPLHF TGCGCCAGCAGGGGCGGTACCGATAATTCACCCCTCCACTTT
15 TRBJ1-5 TRBV3-1/TRBV3-2 - TRBD1 CASSSQGGSDQPQHF TGTGCCAGCAGCTCACAGGGGGGGTCGGATCAGCCCCAGCATTTT
15 TRBJ1-4 TRBV5-1 - TRBD1 CASSFTPGQGEKLFF TGCGCCAGCAGTTTCACGCCGGGACAGGGAGAAAAACTGTTTTTT
13 TRBJ2-7 TRBV28 - - CASRSQGPHEQYF TGTGCCAGCAGGTCCCAGGGGCCCCACGAGCAGTACTTC
15 TRBJ2-3 TRBV7-2 - - CASSLRGLFADTQYF TGTGCCAGCAGCTTACGTGGGCTTTTCGCAGATACGCAGTATTTT
10 TRBJ1-2 TRBV11-2 - - CASSGTGYTF TGTGCCAGCAGCGGGACTGGCTACACCTTC
14 TRBJ1-1 TRBV28 - - CASSLSQGNTEAFF TGTGCCAGCAGTTTAAGTCAGGGGAACACTGAAGCTTTCTTT
16 TRBJ2-3 TRBV5-1 once - CASSREGVVDGDTQYF TGCGCCAGCAGCCGGGAAGGGGTGGTCGATGGAGATACGCAGTATTTT
15 TRBJ1-5 TRBV5-1 - - CASSLAPVRNQPQHF TGCGCCAGCAGCTTGGCCCCCGTCCGCAATCAGCCCCAGCATTTT
15 TRBJ2-7 TRBV5-1 - - CASSVAGIPPSEQYF TGCGCCAGCAGCGTGGCCGGGATACCCCCCTCCGAGCAGTACTTC
16 TRBJ2-7 TRBV5-1 - TRBD1 CASSLDLTGFSYEQYF TGCGCCAGCAGCTTGGATCTGACAGGGTTCTCCTACGAGCAGTACTTC
16 TRBJ1-4 TRBV18 once - CASSLFGQQSNEKLFF TGTGCCAGCTCACTTTTCGGACAGCAATCTAATGAAAAACTGTTTTTT
13 TRBJ1-2 TRBV7-8 - - CASSGTAGVGYTF TGTGCCAGCAGCGGGACCGCGGGGGTTGGCTACACCTTC
14 TRBJ2-7 TRBV6-5 - - CASSYLRTNYEQYF TGTGCCAGCAGTTACCTACGGACCAACTACGAGCAGTACTTC
14 TRBJ2-3 TRBV24-1 - - CATSLTASTDTQYF TGTGCCACCAGTCTCACAGCCAGCACAGATACGCAGTATTTT
13 TRBJ2-5 TRBV2 - TRBD2 CARLTSGGETQYF TGTGCCAGATTAACTAGCGGGGGAGAGACCCAGTACTTC
14 TRBJ1-4 TRBV5-1 - TRBD1 CASSPGQGAMKLFF TGCGCCAGCAGCCCCGGGCAGGGGGCAATGAAACTGTTTTTT
12 TRBJ1-2 TRBV12-3/TRBV12-4 - - CASSSGDGGYTF TGTGCCAGCAGTTCAGGGGACGGAGGCTACACCTTC
17 TRBJ2-7 TRBV4-2 - TRBD1 CASSPAVLARGTYEQYF TGTGCCAGCAGCCCGGCGGTCCTGGCCAGGGGGACCTACGAGCAGTACTTC
13 TRBJ2-3 TRBV7-2 - - CASSTVGADTQYF TGTGCCAGCAGCACTGTGGGGGCAGATACGCAGTATTTT
16 TRBJ2-5 TRBV5-4 - TRBD1 CASSLEPGGTTETQYF TGTGCCAGCAGCTTGGAACCAGGGGGCACTACGGAGACCCAGTACTTC
15 TRBJ2-1 TRBV5-1 - TRBD2 CASSLGLAGYTEQFF TGCGCCAGCAGCTTGGGGTTAGCGGGATATACTGAGCAGTTCTTC
15 TRBJ2-3 TRBV11-2 - - CASSLALEGVDTQYF TGTGCCAGCAGCTTAGCCTTAGAGGGGGTGGATACGCAGTATTTT
11 TRBJ1-1 TRBV6-6 - - CASLLNTEAFF TGTGCCAGCCTCCTGAACACTGAAGCTTTCTTT